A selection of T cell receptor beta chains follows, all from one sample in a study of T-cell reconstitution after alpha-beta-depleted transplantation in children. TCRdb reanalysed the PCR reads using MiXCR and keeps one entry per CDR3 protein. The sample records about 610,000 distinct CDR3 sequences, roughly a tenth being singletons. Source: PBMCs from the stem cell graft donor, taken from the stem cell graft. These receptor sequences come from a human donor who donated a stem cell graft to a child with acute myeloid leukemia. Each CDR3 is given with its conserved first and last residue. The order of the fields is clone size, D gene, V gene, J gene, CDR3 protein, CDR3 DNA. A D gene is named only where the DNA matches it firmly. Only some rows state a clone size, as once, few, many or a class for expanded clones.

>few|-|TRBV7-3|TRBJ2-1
CASSLIAEGGQFF
TGTGCCAGCAGCTTAATAGCGGAAGGGGGGCAGTTCTTC
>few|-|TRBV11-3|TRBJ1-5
CASRTLAQPQHF
TGTGCCAGCAGAACCCTGGCCCAGCCCCAGCATTTT
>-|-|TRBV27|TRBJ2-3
CASSERGVGTQYF
TGTGCCAGCAGTGAGAGGGGGGTTGGTACGCAGTATTTT
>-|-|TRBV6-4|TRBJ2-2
CASRPVGAGELFF
TGTGCCAGCAGGCCCGTCGGGGCCGGGGAGCTGTTTTTT
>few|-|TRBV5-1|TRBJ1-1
CASSLRRGGTEAFF
TGCGCCAGCAGCCTAAGACGGGGCGGCACTGAAGCTTTCTTT
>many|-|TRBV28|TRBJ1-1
CASSPLRASNTEAFF
TGTGCCAGCAGTCCCCTCCGTGCTTCGAACACTGAAGCTTTCTTT
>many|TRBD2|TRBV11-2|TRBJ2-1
CASSLLAQRGIPSYNEQFF
TGTGCCAGCAGCTTATTGGCCCAGCGGGGGATCCCCTCCTACAATGAGCAGTTCTTC
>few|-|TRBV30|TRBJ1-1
CAAGRGDTEAFF
TGTGCCGCCGGCAGGGGAGACACTGAAGCTTTCTTT
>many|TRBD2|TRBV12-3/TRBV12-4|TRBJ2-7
CASKLGGAGNEQYF
TGTGCCAGCAAACTCGGGGGGGCAGGGAACGAGCAGTACTTC
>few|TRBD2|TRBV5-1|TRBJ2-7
CASSSIAGASEQYF
TGCGCCAGCAGCTCAATAGCGGGAGCTTCCGAGCAGTACTTC
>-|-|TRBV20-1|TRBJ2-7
CSARDAGGSYEQYF
TGCAGTGCTAGAGATGCCGGGGGTTCCTACGAGCAGTACTTC
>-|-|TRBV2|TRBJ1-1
CASLIRRDTEAFF
TGTGCCAGCTTGATCCGGCGGGACACTGAAGCTTTCTTT
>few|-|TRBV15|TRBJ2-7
CATSREAGPFYEQYF
TGTGCCACCAGCAGAGAGGCGGGACCCTTCTACGAGCAGTACTTC
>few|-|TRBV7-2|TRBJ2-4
CASSLEGTVQNIQYF
TGTGCCAGCAGCTTAGAGGGGACCGTACAAAACATTCAGTACTTC
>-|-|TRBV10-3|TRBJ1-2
CAISKIQGYGYTF
TGTGCCATCAGTAAAATACAGGGTTATGGCTACACCTTC
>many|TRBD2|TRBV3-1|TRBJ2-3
CASSQLAGDVSTDTQYF
TGTGCCAGCAGCCAATTAGCGGGAGATGTTAGCACAGATACGCAGTATTTT
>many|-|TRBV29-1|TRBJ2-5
CSVGRPQETQYF
TGCAGCGTTGGGAGGCCACAGGAGACCCAGTACTTC
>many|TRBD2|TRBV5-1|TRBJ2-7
CASQEPGLALEQYF
TGCGCCAGTCAAGAACCGGGACTAGCGCTCGAGCAGTACTTC
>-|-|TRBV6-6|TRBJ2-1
CASRVGLSEQFF
TGTGCCAGCAGGGTCGGGCTAAGTGAGCAGTTCTTC
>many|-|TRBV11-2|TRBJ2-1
CASSSVLGAAHEQFF
TGTGCCAGCAGCTCTGTACTAGGGGCGGCCCATGAGCAGTTCTTC
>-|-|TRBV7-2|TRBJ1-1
CASSRNVGVGTEAFF
TGTGCCAGCAGCCGCAACGTGGGGGTGGGCACTGAAGCTTTCTTT
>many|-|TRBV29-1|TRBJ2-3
CSVDGGSTDTQYF
TGCAGCGTTGACGGTGGAAGCACAGATACGCAGTATTTT
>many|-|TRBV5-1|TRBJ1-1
CASSLIPDLNTEAFF
TGCGCCAGCAGCTTAATCCCGGATCTGAACACTGAAGCTTTCTTT
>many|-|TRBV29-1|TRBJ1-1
CSVEDLPTVMNTEAFF
TGCAGCGTTGAAGATCTCCCGACAGTTATGAACACTGAAGCTTTCTTT
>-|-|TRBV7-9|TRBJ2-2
CASSLVSGGNTGELFF
TGTGCCAGCAGCTTAGTAAGCGGTGGGAATACCGGGGAGCTGTTTTTT
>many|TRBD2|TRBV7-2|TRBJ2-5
CASSFGTSGGQETQYF
TGTGCCAGCAGCTTCGGGACTAGCGGGGGCCAAGAGACCCAGTACTTC
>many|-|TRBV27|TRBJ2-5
CASSLWGEATQYF
TGTGCCAGCAGTTTATGGGGGGAGGCGACCCAGTACTTC
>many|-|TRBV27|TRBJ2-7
CASSLGGLGAYEQYF
TGTGCCAGCAGTTTAGGGGGGTTAGGGGCCTACGAGCAGTACTTC
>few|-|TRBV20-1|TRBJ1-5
CSARPPQGGHQPQHF
TGCAGTGCTAGACCCCCGCAGGGCGGCCATCAGCCCCAGCATTTT
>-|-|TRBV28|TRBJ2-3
CASSSLRYPRPDTQYF
TGTGCCAGCAGTTCCCTTCGTTACCCCCGGCCAGATACGCAGTATTTT
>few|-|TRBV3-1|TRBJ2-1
CASSQTRSNEQFF
TGTGCCAGCAGCCAAACTAGATCTAATGAGCAGTTCTTC
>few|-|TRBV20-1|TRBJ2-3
CSARDPSERTDTQYF
TGCAGTGCTAGAGATCCTTCGGAACGCACAGATACGCAGTATTTT
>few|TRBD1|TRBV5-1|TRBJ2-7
CASARTGGSYEQYF
TGCGCCAGCGCACGGACAGGGGGCTCCTACGAGCAGTACTTC
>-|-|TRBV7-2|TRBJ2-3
CASSSQSGLADTQYF
TGTGCCAGCAGCTCTCAATCAGGTTTGGCGGATACGCAGTATTTT
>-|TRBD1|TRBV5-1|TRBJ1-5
CASSLGDRGGVQPQHF
TGCGCCAGCAGCTTGGGGGACAGGGGGGGTGTTCAGCCCCAGCATTTT
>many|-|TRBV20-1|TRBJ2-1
CSAPLGSSYNEQFF
TGCAGTGCTCCACTAGGGAGCTCCTACAATGAGCAGTTCTTC
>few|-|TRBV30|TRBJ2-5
CAWSAGQGGETQYF
TGTGCCTGGAGTGCAGGACAGGGAGGGGAGACCCAGTACTTC